This TCR beta chain was profiled in a study of beta chain features in type 1 diabetes. Whole-study results and caveats: Moderate yet significant TCRB CDR3 shortening was seen in Type 1 diabetes patients in all four CD4+ subsets. A pattern of fewer insertions and more deletions at VDJ junctions was seen in type 1 diabetes patients. Short templates might get an advantage during PCR, and this would be equal in patients and controls.

V was pared by 1 base and J by 3 bases, with 4 bases of the junction left unmatched. This CDR3 comprises 17 residues. Germline V CDR1 and CDR2: SGHVS, FNYEAQ. This clone has just a few counts. What it recognizes is unknown. Sequenced material consisted of expressed TCRB transcripts (all of the isolated RNA was reverse transcribed). TCRdb keeps only in-frame clones here, not all; method: immunoSEQ multiplex PCR. Of 300,000 or so clones in the sample, roughly 14% are singletons; the top ten hold 0.013% to 0.015%. V gene TRBV7-6 combines with J gene TRBJ2-2; 11 bases are a match to TRBD2. Material for sequencing was naive CD4+ T cells from blood. The source of this sequence is a woman between 18 and 29 years old with type 1 diabetes. CDR3: CASSLGGTSGYTGELFF. The CDR3 DNA is TGTGCCAGCAGCTTAGGGGGGACTAGCGGTTACACCGGGGAGCTGTTTTTT.